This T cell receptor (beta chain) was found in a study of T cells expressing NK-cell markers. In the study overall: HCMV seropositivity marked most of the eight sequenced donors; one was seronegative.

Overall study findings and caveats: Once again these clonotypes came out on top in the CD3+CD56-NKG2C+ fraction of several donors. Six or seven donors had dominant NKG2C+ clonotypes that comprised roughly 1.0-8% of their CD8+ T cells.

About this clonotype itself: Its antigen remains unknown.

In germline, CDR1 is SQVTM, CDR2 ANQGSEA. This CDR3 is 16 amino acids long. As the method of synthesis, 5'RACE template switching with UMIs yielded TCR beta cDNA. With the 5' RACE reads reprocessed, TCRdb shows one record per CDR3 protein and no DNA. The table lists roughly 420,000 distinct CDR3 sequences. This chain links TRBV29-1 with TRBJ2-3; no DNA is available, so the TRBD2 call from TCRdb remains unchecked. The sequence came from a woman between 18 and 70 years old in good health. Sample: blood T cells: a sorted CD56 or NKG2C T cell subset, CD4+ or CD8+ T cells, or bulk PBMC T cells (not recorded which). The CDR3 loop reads CSVQGTSGRAKDTQYF.